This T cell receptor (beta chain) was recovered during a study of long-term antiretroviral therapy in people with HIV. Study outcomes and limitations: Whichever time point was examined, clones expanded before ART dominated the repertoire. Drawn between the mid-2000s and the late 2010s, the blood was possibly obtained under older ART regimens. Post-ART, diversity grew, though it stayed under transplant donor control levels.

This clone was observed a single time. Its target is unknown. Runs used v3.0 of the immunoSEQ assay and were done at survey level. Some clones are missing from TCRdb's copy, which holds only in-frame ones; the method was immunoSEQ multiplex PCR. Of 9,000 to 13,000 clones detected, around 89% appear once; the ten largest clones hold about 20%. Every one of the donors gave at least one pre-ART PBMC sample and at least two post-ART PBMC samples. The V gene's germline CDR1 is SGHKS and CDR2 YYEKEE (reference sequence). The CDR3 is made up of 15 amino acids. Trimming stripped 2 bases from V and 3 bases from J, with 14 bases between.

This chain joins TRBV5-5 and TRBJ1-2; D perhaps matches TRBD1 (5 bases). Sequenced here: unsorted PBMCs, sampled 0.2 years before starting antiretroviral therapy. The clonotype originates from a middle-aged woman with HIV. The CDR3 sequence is CASSFSWGPDYGYTF. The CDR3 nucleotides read TGTGCCAGCAGCTTTTCATGGGGACCTGACTATGGCTACACCTTC.